These 30 T cell receptor beta chains were all obtained from the same sample, sequenced in a study of neoadjuvant anti-PD-1 for oral cavity cancer. Produced via immunoSEQ multiplex PCR; TCRdb's table is partial and in-frame only. The table records around 15,000 clones, approximately 40% of them present only once. Sample time point: after neoadjuvant nivolumab, at surgical resection. The sequences come from tumor tissue, collected after nivolumab (anti-PD-1) treatment. The receptors were gathered from a person aged 40 to 85 with oral cavity squamous cell carcinoma.

J is TRBJ1-6 and V is TRBV14; D is uncertain. V dropped 10 bases and J dropped 5 bases, with 15 bases sitting between them. This CDR3 has 14 residues. Germline-derived CDR1 and CDR2 are SGHDN and FVKESK. DNA of the CDR3: TGTGCCACCCCGGCCCACCCGGATAATTCACCCCTCCACTTT. Its protein product is CATPAHPDNSPLHF.

V is TRBV6-1 and J is TRBJ2-1; TRBD1 matches at 7 bases. The junction had 12 bases not matched to a gene; V was cut back by 6 bases and J by 7 bases. Germline assignment: CDR1 MNHNS and CDR2 SASEGT. The CDR3 length is 15 residues. In nucleotides, the CDR3 is TGTGCCAGCAGACAAACCTTAAACAGGGGTAATGAGCAGTTCTTC. Its translation is CASRQTLNRGNEQFF.

This clone was observed a handful of times. The CDR3 DNA reads TGTGCCAGCTCACCGGGGACAGGTGCAGATACGCAGTATTTT. Its translation is CASSPGTGADTQYF. The chain carries TRBV18 and TRBJ2-3, with 8 bases matching TRBD1. Germline V gene data show CDR1 as KGHSH and CDR2 as LQKENI. This CDR3 spans 14 amino acids. Trimming at V came to 3 bases and at J to 4 bases, leaving 3 bases not matched to a gene. The full variable domain, in which reference TRBV18 and TRBJ2-3 provide the parts outside the CDR3, is NAGVMQNPRHLVRRRGQEARLRCSPMKGHSHVYWYRQLPEEGLKFMVYLQKENIIDESGMPKERFSAEFPKEGPSILRIQQVVRGDSAAYFCASSPGTGADTQYFGPGTRLTVL.

The rearrangement joins TRBV27 to TRBJ2-3; D is undetermined. Per germline, CDR1 MNHEY and CDR2 SMNVEV (reference sequence). The CDR3 sequence is 20 residues long. Trimming stripped 7 bases from V and 0 bases from J, with 29 bases between. CDR3 residues: CASNSLGGPRYPSSTDTQYF. The DNA for the CDR3 is TGTGCCAGCAACTCTTTGGGCGGACCGCGTTATCCGTCTAGCACAGATACGCAGTATTTT.

This chain connects TRBV7-9 to TRBJ1-2; D is ambiguous. Germline values: CDR1 SEHNR, CDR2 FQNEAQ (reference sequence). Trimming removed 5 bases at V and 4 bases at J, with 20 bases between. This CDR3 region has 16 residues. The DNA for the CDR3 is TGTGCCAGCAGCCCACTCCGAGGGCAGGAGAGCTATGGCTACACCTTC. It yields the protein CASSPLRGQESYGYTF.

This clone was observed a handful of times. CDR3 nucleotide sequence: TGTGCCAGCAGTTCCCAGACTAGTGCAGATACGCAGTATTTT. This codes for CASSSQTSADTQYF. J is TRBJ2-3 and V is TRBV27; weak D call: TRBD2 (6 bases). The CDR3 consists of 14 residues. From germline, CDR1 is MNHEY and CDR2 SMNVEV (reference sequence). V was trimmed by 4 bases and J by 4 bases, leaving 12 bases between them.

The rearrangement uses TRBV11-2 and TRBJ2-3; D is possibly TRBD2 (6 bases). The V gene lost 3 bases and the J gene lost 3 bases, with 16 bases spanning the gap. From germline, CDR1 is SGHAT and CDR2 FQNNGV. This CDR3 contains 16 residues. The CDR3 is CASSLGGARDTDTQYF. The CDR3 nucleotides are TGTGCCAGCAGCTTGGGCGGGGCCAGGGATACAGATACGCAGTATTTT.

The chain has TRBV7-8 and TRBJ2-1, with 7 bases that match TRBD1. The J segment lost 7 bases and the V segment lost 5 bases, leaving 11 bases of the junction unmatched. The CDR3 totals 15 residues. Per germline, CDR1 SGHVS and CDR2 FQNEAQ. This CDR3 is CASSTAGGIWNEQFF. The CDR3 DNA reads as TGTGCCAGCAGCACAGCAGGGGGAATTTGGAATGAGCAGTTCTTC.

This clone was seen only a few times. The rearrangement uses TRBV7-6 and TRBJ2-7; 9 bases fit TRBD1. The CDR3 length is 15 residues. Trimming removed 0 bases from V and 6 bases from J; junction bases left unmatched: 6. CDR1 SGHVS and CDR2 FNYEAQ come from the germline V gene. The CDR3, as DNA: TGTGCCAGCAGCTTAGCCGCGACAGGGGGAGCCGAGCAGTACTTC. Translated: CASSLAATGGAEQYF.

This clone was observed a few times. The chain links TRBV2 to TRBJ2-7; D may be TRBD2 (6 bases). From germline, CDR1 is SNHLY and CDR2 FYNNEI. CDR3 size: 13 residues. V lost 4 bases and J lost 4, with 11 bases in between. Written as DNA, the CDR3 is TGTGCCAGCAGTGCTCGGGGGTGGTACGAGCAGTACTTC. This gives the protein CASSARGWYEQYF.

The chain carries TRBV28 and TRBJ2-2; TRBD1 aligns across 9 bases. In germline, CDR1 is MDHEN, CDR2 SYDVKM. The CDR3 extends over 14 amino acids. V lost 6 bases, J lost 5 bases, and 4 bases stayed unmatched. The chain's CDR3 is CASSRTGVTGELFF. The CDR3 DNA is TGTGCCAGCAGCCGGACAGGGGTGACCGGGGAGCTGTTTTTT.

The table lists this clone with a few counts. The gene calls are TRBV6-1 and TRBJ2-7; D is possibly TRBD2 (5 bases). The germline gives CDR1 MNHNS, CDR2 SASEGT. Trimming left V 5 bases short and J 2 bases short, with 13 bases between. The CDR3 is 14 amino acids. The CDR3 nucleotides are TGTGCCAGCAGTTCCGGGGTCCGAGCCTACGAGCAGTACTTC. Protein sequence: CASSSGVRAYEQYF.

The chain combines TRBV13 with TRBJ2-2, with 10 nucleotides matching TRBD1. Per germline, CDR1 PRHDT and CDR2 FYEKMQ (reference sequence). The trim removed 7 bases at V and 4 bases at J, leaving 12 bases unmatched. This CDR3 contains 17 residues. The DNA for the CDR3 is TGTGCCAGCAACGACAGGGGGCGCGTTTTGAGCACCGGGGAGCTGTTTTTT. This encodes CASNDRGRVLSTGELFF.

This clone was found a few times. This CDR3 reads CASSQDKGDWAEAFF. The CDR3 DNA sequence: TGTGCCAGCAGCCAAGATAAAGGGGATTGGGCTGAAGCTTTCTTT. The rearrangement joins TRBV14 to TRBJ1-1; possible D gene TRBD1, 5 bases. The V end was cut by 0 bases, the J end by 6 bases, with 14 bases between. The germline CDR1 and CDR2 sequences are SGHDN and FVKESK. The CDR3 loop spans 15 amino acids.

This chain joins TRBV9 and TRBJ2-5, with a weak D call TRBD1 (6 bases). CDR1 and CDR2 from the germline V gene are SGDLS and YYNGEE. The V and J ends lost 0 bases and 5 bases respectively, with 20 bases between them. This CDR3 contains 17 residues. CDR3 protein: CASSVGVTGHRGETQYF. The CDR3 bases are TGTGCCAGCAGCGTAGGGGTAACGGGACATAGGGGGGAGACCCAGTACTTC. The full variable domain, its missing parts supplied by reference TRBV9 and TRBJ2-5, is DSGVTQTPKHLITATGQRVTLRCSPRSGDLSVYWYQQSLDQGLQFLIQYYNGEERAKGNILERFSAQQFPDLHSELNLSSLELGDSALYFCASSVGVTGHRGETQYFGPGTRLLVL.

In this sample, this clone is medium-sized. This chain connects TRBV11-2 to TRBJ2-3; 10 bases match TRBD1. In germline, CDR1 is SGHAT, CDR2 FQNNGV. V shed 5 bases and J 2 bases; nucleotides not matched to a gene: 13. The CDR3 covers 18 residues. The CDR3 nucleotides are TGTGCCAGCAGCCGAGCTTACGGGACAGGGGAAATCACAGATACGCAGTATTTT. Encoded protein: CASSRAYGTGEITDTQYF.

The chain joins TRBV11-2 to TRBJ1-3; D ambiguous. This CDR3 is 15 amino acids long. V was shortened by 1 base and J by 2 bases, with 9 bases between the two germline ends. Germline CDR1 SGHAT, CDR2 FQNNGV. The CDR3 coding sequence is TGTGCCAGCAGCTTAGGTGGAACGCCTGGAAACACCATATATTTT. Translation gives CASSLGGTPGNTIYF.

The sample holds a few counts of this clone. The genes are TRBV5-4 and TRBJ1-4, with TRBD1 matching 7 bases. CDR1 is SGHNT, CDR2 YYREEE, per germline (reference sequence). CDR3 length: 15 amino acids. Trimming took 3 bases from V and 8 from J; bases not matched to a gene: 10. CDR3 nucleotide sequence: TGTGCCAGCAGCTCCCGAGGGGGCCGGGAAGAAAAACTGTTTTTT. It yields the protein CASSSRGGREEKLFF.

This chain links TRBV7-2 with TRBJ1-5; 8 bases are a match to TRBD1. The V segment lost 3 bases and the J segment 6 bases; nucleotides outside the gene matches: 7. The CDR3 spans 15 residues. Germline V gene data show CDR1 as SGHTA and CDR2 as FQGNSA. CDR3 bases: TGTGCCAGCAGCTTTGGACAGGGTAATGCTCAGCCCCAGCATTTT. Its translation: CASSFGQGNAQPQHF.

The count of this clone is one. V and J are TRBV11-2 and TRBJ2-2; D unresolved. The CDR3 loop spans 18 amino acids. The V gene's germline CDR1 is SGHAT and CDR2 FQNNGV. The germline V and J ends were trimmed by 3 bases and 0 bases, with 17 bases remaining between them. For the CDR3, the DNA is TGTGCCAGCAGCTTCGACGTTAGTGCCCCATCGAACACCGGGGAGCTGTTTTTT. Translation: CASSFDVSAPSNTGELFF.

The chain combines TRBV19 with TRBJ1-2; the match to TRBD1 covers 8 bases. After removal of 3 bases from V and 5 bases from J, the junction contained 8 bases not matched to a gene. The germline CDR1 and CDR2 sequences are LNHDA and SQIVND (reference sequence). This CDR3 has 15 amino acids. Here the CDR3 reads CASSIAGTGLYGYTF. CDR3 nucleotides: TGTGCCAGTAGTATCGCCGGGACAGGCCTTTATGGCTACACCTTC. Looking up the rest from reference TRBV19 and TRBJ1-2 gives the full variable domain: DGGITQSPKYLFRKEGQNVTLSCEQNLNHDAMYWYRQDPGQGLRLIYYSQIVNDFQKGDIAEGYSVSREKKESFPLTVTSAQKNPTAFYLCASSIAGTGLYGYTFGSGTRLTVV.

V gene TRBV5-6 combines with J gene TRBJ2-7, with D possibly being TRBD1 (6 bases). The CDR3 is 12 amino acids. Trimming removed 3 bases at V and 3 bases at J, with 7 bases between. Germline CDR1 is SGHDT and CDR2 is YYEEEE. This CDR3 reads CASSSDSYEQYF. The CDR3 nucleotides are TGTGCCAGCAGCTCGGACAGCTACGAGCAGTACTTC. The full variable domain, its missing parts supplied by reference TRBV5-6 and TRBJ2-7, is DAGVTQSPTHLIKTRGQQVTLRCSPKSGHDTVSWYQQALGQGPQFIFQYYEEEERQRGNFPDRFSGHQFPNYSSELNVNALLLGDSALYLCASSSDSYEQYFGPGTRLTVT.

This clone has only one observation. V and J are TRBV5-1 and TRBJ2-5, with 7 bases identical to TRBD1. The junction had 7 bases not matched to a gene; V was cut back by 0 bases and J by 2 bases. CDR3 size: 16 residues. CDR1 is SGHRS, CDR2 YFSETQ, per germline. CDR3 residues: CASSLGQGSQQETQYF. The DNA for the CDR3 is TGCGCCAGCAGCTTGGGACAGGGTTCGCAACAAGAGACCCAGTACTTC.

Only a few counts were recorded for this clone. The genes are TRBV6-1 and TRBJ2-7, with D possibly matching TRBD1 (5 bases). Germline V gives CDR1 MNHNS, CDR2 SASEGT. This CDR3 has 9 amino acids. The CDR3 region is CVSGFEQYF. The DNA for the CDR3 is TGTGTGTCAGGGTTCGAGCAGTACTTC.

The gene calls are TRBV7-2 and TRBJ1-4; D is ambiguous. The CDR3 loop spans 14 amino acids. The germline V gene encodes CDR1 SGHTA and CDR2 FQGNSA. V was shortened by 5 bases and J by 8 bases, with 15 bases between the two germline ends. CDR3: CASSRNSASEKLFF. Written as DNA, the CDR3 is TGTGCCAGCAGCCGCAACTCGGCCTCCGAAAAACTGTTTTTT. Filled out from reference TRBV7-2 and TRBJ1-4, the complete variable domain reads GAGVSQSPSNKVTEKGKDVELRCDPISGHTALYWYRQSLGQGLEFLIYFQGNSAPDKSGLPSDRFSAERTGGSVSTLTIQRTQQEDSAVYLCASSRNSASEKLFFGSGTQLSVL.

The rearrangement uses TRBV19 and TRBJ2-7, with no clear D. This CDR3 is 16 amino acids long. V lost 1 base to trimming and J lost 0 bases, with 13 bases between them. CDR1 is LNHDA and CDR2 is SQIVND in the germline V gene (reference sequence). The CDR3 sequence is CASSIALAGSSYEQYF. As DNA, the CDR3 is TGTGCCAGTAGTATAGCCTTGGCAGGAAGCTCCTACGAGCAGTACTTC.

The rearrangement links TRBV29-1 to TRBJ2-7, with D hard to call. The germline gives CDR1 SQVTM, CDR2 ANQGSEA. The ends were cut back, 5 bases at V and 0 bases at J, with 11 bases in the middle. The CDR3 loop spans 13 amino acids. For the CDR3, the DNA is TGCAGCGTTTCGTCTCAGAGCTCCTACGAGCAGTACTTC. This translates into CSVSSQSSYEQYF.

This sequence joins TRBV6-4 and TRBJ1-5; D is unresolved. The V and J ends lost 6 bases and 10 bases respectively, with 16 bases between them. This CDR3 is 13 amino acids long. From germline, CDR1 is MRHNA and CDR2 SNTAGT. The CDR3 reads CASSSGPLSPQHF. CDR3 DNA: TGTGCCAGCAGCTCTGGACCTTTATCCCCCCAGCATTTT.

This clone was picked up a small number of times. The chain combines TRBV29-1 with TRBJ2-3; a weak D match, TRBD1 (6 bases). V lost 1 base, J lost 4 bases, and 12 bases lay in between. The CDR3 totals 14 residues. The germline V gene encodes CDR1 SQVTM and CDR2 ANQGSEA. In DNA, the CDR3 is TGCAGCGTTGAAGTGGGCCAGGGGTCAGATACGCAGTATTTT. Translation: CSVEVGQGSDTQYF.

This clone showed up just a few times. This sequence joins TRBV5-5 and TRBJ1-2; TRBD1 matches 7 bases. J gave up 13 bases and V 4 bases, and 10 bases lay outside the gene matches. Germline-derived CDR1 and CDR2 are SGHKS and YYEKEE (reference sequence). The CDR3 spans 12 residues. CDR3 DNA sequence: TGTGCCAGCAGCACGCGGACAGGCACTTCCACCTTC. Residues: CASSTRTGTSTF.